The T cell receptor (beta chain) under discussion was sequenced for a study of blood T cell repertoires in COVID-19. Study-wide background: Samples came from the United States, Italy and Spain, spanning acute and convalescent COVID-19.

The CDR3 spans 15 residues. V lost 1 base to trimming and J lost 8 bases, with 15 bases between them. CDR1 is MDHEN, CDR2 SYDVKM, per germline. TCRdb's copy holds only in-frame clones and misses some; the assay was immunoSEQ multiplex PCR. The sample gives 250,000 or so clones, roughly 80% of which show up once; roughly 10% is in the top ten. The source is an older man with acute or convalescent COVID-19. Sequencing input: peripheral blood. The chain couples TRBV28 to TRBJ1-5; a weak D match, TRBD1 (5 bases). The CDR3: CASSLLTAPDKPQHF. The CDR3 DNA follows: TGTGCCAGCAGTTTATTGACAGCGCCCGACAAGCCCCAGCATTTT.